Below, one TCR beta chain is given with its context. The CDR3 consists of 14 residues. CDR1 KGHDR and CDR2 SFDVKD come from the germline V gene. Trimming cost V 7 bases and J 3 bases; bases outside gene matches: 5. In building TCR beta libraries, iRepertoire HTBI primers were used together with Arm-PCR of CDR3 regions. TCRdb ran MiXCR on the multiplex PCR reads and lists one entry per CDR3 protein. The sample carries 450,000 or so distinct CDR3 sequences, about 20% recorded once. The entry originates in a study of regulatory T cells in long-lasting Graves disease. The time point denotes: persistent/refractory GD, antithyroid drugs over 5 years with positive TRAb. The TCR library used RNA extracted from PBMCs.

The source material was peripheral blood mononuclear cells (PBMCs), sampled when the disease was refractory, from a patient treated with antithyroid drugs. This receptor was identified in a female donor with Graves disease. V gene TRBV24-1 combines with J gene TRBJ1-2; 9 bases are a match to TRBD1. CDR3 DNA: TGTGCCACCAGGGAAGGGACAGGGTACTATGGCTACACCTTC. Its protein is CATREGTGYYGYTF.